This T cell receptor beta chain was retrieved from a study of molecular identifiers for immune sequencing clone quantification (dated by TCRdb to between 2018 and 2020). In the study overall: For a replicate experiment, RNA from approximately 20,000 or 100,000 naive CD8 T cells was divided into five aliquots, and four of the five aliquots were sequenced. The study was a methods study using CD8 T cells to benchmark molecular-identifier clustering-based TCR repertoire sequencing (MIDCIRS) and TCR RNA copy counting.

This clonotype has only a few counts. There is no known antigen for this receptor. Per-nucleotide qualities are absent, and no much larger clonotype sits a single base away. Library preparation employed PCR. For sequencing, a NextSeq 500 was employed. Preparation of bulk TCR libraries followed a previously described approach, with the TCR primers listed in Table S5. Purification of total RNA was performed with the Qiagen AllPrep DNA/RNA kit. Before any analysis, reads coming from multiple sequencing runs of the same library were combined into one pool. The published analysis was carried out like this. Reads were retained only if their TCR constant sequence matched exactly, and those retained reads were trimmed to 150 nt and grouped according to their 12-nt molecular barcodes. Reads inside each barcode group were sub-clustered using a 15% Levenshtein threshold, and a quality-weighted consensus sequence was constructed for each RNA molecule. Non-functional sequences were removed, as were lower-count sequences one edit away from another. Barcode sub-clusters with fewer than 20% of the maximum read count were removed, based on fitting two negative binomial distributions. The public sequencing data were trimmed at Q25 with fastp and processed into clonotypes with MiXCR by TCRdb, which kept only in-frame beta chains. CDR3 protein sequences are deduplicated, and each keeps its most common genes and DNA. The authors' filters were not applied to this entry. The sample table shows approximately 550,000 distinct CDR3 sequences, and approximately 25% are seen once. Around 0.78% of the sample is held by the ten biggest clonotypes.

Libraries of naive CD8 T cells were generated from about 19,000 to 1,100,000 sorted cells, with 10%, 30% or 50% of the purified RNA used. Naive CD8 T cells were FACS-sorted as CD8+CD4-CCR7+CD45RA+ on a BD FACSAria II into RLT Plus buffer. To test detection sensitivity, Jurkat RNA equivalent to about ten TCR copies was spiked into samples of about 17,000-1,100,000 naive CD8 T cells. CD8 T cells were enriched with RosetteSep CD8+ T Cell Enrichment Cocktail and Ficoll-Paque, followed by ACK red cell lysis. Beyond this particular receptor, the publication reports: Even against a background of 750,000 to 1,000,000 naive CD8 T cells, spiked-in Jurkat TCR RNA amounting to a single cell's worth was reported to be detectable. The sizes of highly expanded clones could end up underestimated when identical TCR molecules share a barcode. In CMV-specific effector cells, clones with more than 20 RNA copies accounted for over 99% of molecules, whereas in naive cells such clones accounted for under 1%. Modeling indicated around 2.7 TCR RNA copies recovered per cell, compared with about 9.4 by digital PCR, which implies a capture efficiency of approximately 30%. When barcode sub-clustering was left out, chimeric consensus sequences inflated TCR diversity, with chimeras reaching as high as 47%. The naive libraries included spiked-in Jurkat TCR RNA (around 9 copies' worth), and this Jurkat TCR RNA is not part of the donor repertoire.

The CDR1 and CDR2 encoded by the germline V gene (reference sequence) are LNHDA and SQIVND. From cysteine to phenylalanine, the CDR3 is 13 amino acids long. Just CDR3 DNA is preserved here, 39 bases in frame from base 1. At the junction V is shortened by 3 bases and J by 3 bases, with 9 bases in between. The rearranged chain carries TRBV19 and TRBJ2-7; confidence is insufficient to name the D gene. Sequencing input: naive CD8+ T cells from blood, with Jurkat cell RNA spiked in. This specimen's cell subset or site label, per the study, means: FACS-sorted CD8+CD4-CCR7+CD45RA+ naive T cells. The receptor was derived from a human donor in good health. Some libraries in this study had Jurkat cell RNA spiked in. The nucleotide sequence is TGTGCCAGTAGTATGGCCCGGAGCTACGAGCAGTACTTC. Translated, it gives CASSMARSYEQYF.